The 9 T cell receptor beta chains reported below all come from one sample, sequenced in a study of control samples from healthy donors and cancer patients. Assay used: immunoSEQ multiplex PCR; TCRdb lists only in-frame clones, some missing. In the table there are more than 150,000 clones, more than 85% of which are singletons. The material sequenced was blood. These receptors were taken from a man aged 45-65 years in good health.

The V call is TRBV3-1 (or the pseudogene TRBV3-2), the J call TRBJ2-2; 7 bases map to TRBD2. With V trimmed by 3 bases and J by 7 bases, 11 bases remained unmatched. Germline values: CDR1 LGHDT, CDR2 YNNKEL (reference sequence). CDR3 length equals 16 residues. DNA of the CDR3: TGTGCCAGCAGCCAGGGTTCGACGGGAGGTTTCGGGGAGCTGTTTTTT. Translated, it gives CASSQGSTGGFGELFF.

V and J are TRBV29-1 and TRBJ2-1; no definite D call. The CDR3 consists of 13 residues. Per the germline V gene, CDR1 is SQVTM and CDR2 is ANQGSEA. V was trimmed by 1 base and J by 0 bases, leaving 4 bases between them. CDR3 coding DNA: TGCAGCGTTGAAGGGAGCTCCTACAATGAGCAGTTCTTC. Amino acid sequence: CSVEGSSYNEQFF.

The rearrangement joins TRBV5-1 to TRBJ1-2; TRBD1 matches 7 bases. Germline V CDR1 and CDR2: SGHRS, YFSETQ. The CDR3 spans 13 residues. V dropped 2 bases and J dropped 5; count of bases not matched to a gene: 3. The DNA of the CDR3 is TGCGCCAGCAGCTTACAGGGGCAGTATGGCTACACCTTC. Protein: CASSLQGQYGYTF.

The CDR3 loop reads CASSQDLSGTSFYEQYF. CDR3 DNA sequence: TGTGCCAGCAGCCAAGATCTATCCGGGACTAGCTTCTACGAGCAGTACTTC. This chain uses TRBV3-1 (or the pseudogene TRBV3-2) with TRBJ2-7; TRBD2 aligns across 9 bases. With V trimmed by 0 bases and J by 3 bases, 9 bases remained unmatched. This CDR3 is built from 17 residues. Germline V gives CDR1 LGHDT, CDR2 YNNKEL (reference sequence).

V and J are TRBV19 and TRBJ2-2; D is uncertain. The CDR3 sequence is 17 residues long. V lost 1 base and J 0 bases, leaving 12 bases between the germline ends. Per the germline V gene, CDR1 is LNHDA and CDR2 is SQIVND (reference sequence). This chain's CDR3 is CASSIGADAANTGELFF. CDR3 nucleotides: TGTGCCAGTAGTATAGGGGCTGACGCCGCGAACACCGGGGAGCTGTTTTTT. Full variable domain (outside the CDR3, taken from reference TRBV19 and TRBJ2-2): DGGITQSPKYLFRKEGQNVTLSCEQNLNHDAMYWYRQDPGQGLRLIYYSQIVNDFQKGDIAEGYSVSREKKESFPLTVTSAQKNPTAFYLCASSIGADAANTGELFFGEGSRLTVL.

The chain combines TRBV25-1 with TRBJ2-7, with TRBD2 as a possible D gene (6 bases). Looked up from germline, CDR1 is MGHDK and CDR2 is SYGVNS. This CDR3 region has 13 residues. Trimming cost V 1 base and J 11 bases, with 15 bases left between them. CDR3 bases: TGTGCCAGCAGTGAATTGGCGGGATCACCAGAGTACTTC. It specifies CASSELAGSPEYF.

The chain links TRBV4-1 to TRBJ2-3; 7 bases are a match to TRBD1. This CDR3 comprises 16 residues. Germline lookup yields CDR1 MGHRA and CDR2 YSYEKL. The J segment lost 4 bases and the V segment lost 3 bases, leaving 10 bases of the junction unmatched. The DNA for the CDR3 is TGCGCCAGCAGCCAGACCCTGACAGGGAACGCAGATACGCAGTATTTT. Translating it yields CASSQTLTGNADTQYF.

The chain carries TRBV5-1 and TRBJ2-5, with D unresolved. V was cut by 1 base and J by 5 bases, with 3 bases left in between. Germline V gives CDR1 SGHRS, CDR2 YFSETQ. This CDR3 contains 11 residues. CDR3 sequence reads: CASSLFETQYF. The CDR3 DNA reads as TGCGCCAGCAGCTTGTTCGAGACCCAGTACTTC.

The V gene is TRBV11-2, the J gene TRBJ2-7; 12 positions agree with TRBD2. The V segment lost 5 bases and the J segment 4 bases; nucleotides outside the gene matches: 6. Germline CDR1 is SGHAT and CDR2 is FQNNGV. This CDR3 region has 15 residues. In DNA, the CDR3 is TGTGCCAGCAGCCTAACCACTAGCGGGAGGTACGAGCAGTACTTC. The encoded protein is CASSLTTSGRYEQYF.